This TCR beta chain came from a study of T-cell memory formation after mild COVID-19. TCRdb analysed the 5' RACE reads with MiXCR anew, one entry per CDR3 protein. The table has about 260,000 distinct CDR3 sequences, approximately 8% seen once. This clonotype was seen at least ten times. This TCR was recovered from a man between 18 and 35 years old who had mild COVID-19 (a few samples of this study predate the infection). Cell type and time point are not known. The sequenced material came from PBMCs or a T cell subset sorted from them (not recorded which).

The CDR3 protein is CASGPGDSTDTQYF. CDR3 nucleotides: TGTGCTAGTGGTCCCGGGGATTCCACAGATACGCAGTATTTT. The chain couples TRBV12-5 to TRBJ2-3, with D maybe TRBD2 (5 bases). Germline V gene lookup returns CDR1 LGHNT and CDR2 FRNRAP. The germline V and J ends were trimmed by 5 bases and 2 bases, with 11 bases remaining between them. The CDR3 is made up of 14 amino acids.